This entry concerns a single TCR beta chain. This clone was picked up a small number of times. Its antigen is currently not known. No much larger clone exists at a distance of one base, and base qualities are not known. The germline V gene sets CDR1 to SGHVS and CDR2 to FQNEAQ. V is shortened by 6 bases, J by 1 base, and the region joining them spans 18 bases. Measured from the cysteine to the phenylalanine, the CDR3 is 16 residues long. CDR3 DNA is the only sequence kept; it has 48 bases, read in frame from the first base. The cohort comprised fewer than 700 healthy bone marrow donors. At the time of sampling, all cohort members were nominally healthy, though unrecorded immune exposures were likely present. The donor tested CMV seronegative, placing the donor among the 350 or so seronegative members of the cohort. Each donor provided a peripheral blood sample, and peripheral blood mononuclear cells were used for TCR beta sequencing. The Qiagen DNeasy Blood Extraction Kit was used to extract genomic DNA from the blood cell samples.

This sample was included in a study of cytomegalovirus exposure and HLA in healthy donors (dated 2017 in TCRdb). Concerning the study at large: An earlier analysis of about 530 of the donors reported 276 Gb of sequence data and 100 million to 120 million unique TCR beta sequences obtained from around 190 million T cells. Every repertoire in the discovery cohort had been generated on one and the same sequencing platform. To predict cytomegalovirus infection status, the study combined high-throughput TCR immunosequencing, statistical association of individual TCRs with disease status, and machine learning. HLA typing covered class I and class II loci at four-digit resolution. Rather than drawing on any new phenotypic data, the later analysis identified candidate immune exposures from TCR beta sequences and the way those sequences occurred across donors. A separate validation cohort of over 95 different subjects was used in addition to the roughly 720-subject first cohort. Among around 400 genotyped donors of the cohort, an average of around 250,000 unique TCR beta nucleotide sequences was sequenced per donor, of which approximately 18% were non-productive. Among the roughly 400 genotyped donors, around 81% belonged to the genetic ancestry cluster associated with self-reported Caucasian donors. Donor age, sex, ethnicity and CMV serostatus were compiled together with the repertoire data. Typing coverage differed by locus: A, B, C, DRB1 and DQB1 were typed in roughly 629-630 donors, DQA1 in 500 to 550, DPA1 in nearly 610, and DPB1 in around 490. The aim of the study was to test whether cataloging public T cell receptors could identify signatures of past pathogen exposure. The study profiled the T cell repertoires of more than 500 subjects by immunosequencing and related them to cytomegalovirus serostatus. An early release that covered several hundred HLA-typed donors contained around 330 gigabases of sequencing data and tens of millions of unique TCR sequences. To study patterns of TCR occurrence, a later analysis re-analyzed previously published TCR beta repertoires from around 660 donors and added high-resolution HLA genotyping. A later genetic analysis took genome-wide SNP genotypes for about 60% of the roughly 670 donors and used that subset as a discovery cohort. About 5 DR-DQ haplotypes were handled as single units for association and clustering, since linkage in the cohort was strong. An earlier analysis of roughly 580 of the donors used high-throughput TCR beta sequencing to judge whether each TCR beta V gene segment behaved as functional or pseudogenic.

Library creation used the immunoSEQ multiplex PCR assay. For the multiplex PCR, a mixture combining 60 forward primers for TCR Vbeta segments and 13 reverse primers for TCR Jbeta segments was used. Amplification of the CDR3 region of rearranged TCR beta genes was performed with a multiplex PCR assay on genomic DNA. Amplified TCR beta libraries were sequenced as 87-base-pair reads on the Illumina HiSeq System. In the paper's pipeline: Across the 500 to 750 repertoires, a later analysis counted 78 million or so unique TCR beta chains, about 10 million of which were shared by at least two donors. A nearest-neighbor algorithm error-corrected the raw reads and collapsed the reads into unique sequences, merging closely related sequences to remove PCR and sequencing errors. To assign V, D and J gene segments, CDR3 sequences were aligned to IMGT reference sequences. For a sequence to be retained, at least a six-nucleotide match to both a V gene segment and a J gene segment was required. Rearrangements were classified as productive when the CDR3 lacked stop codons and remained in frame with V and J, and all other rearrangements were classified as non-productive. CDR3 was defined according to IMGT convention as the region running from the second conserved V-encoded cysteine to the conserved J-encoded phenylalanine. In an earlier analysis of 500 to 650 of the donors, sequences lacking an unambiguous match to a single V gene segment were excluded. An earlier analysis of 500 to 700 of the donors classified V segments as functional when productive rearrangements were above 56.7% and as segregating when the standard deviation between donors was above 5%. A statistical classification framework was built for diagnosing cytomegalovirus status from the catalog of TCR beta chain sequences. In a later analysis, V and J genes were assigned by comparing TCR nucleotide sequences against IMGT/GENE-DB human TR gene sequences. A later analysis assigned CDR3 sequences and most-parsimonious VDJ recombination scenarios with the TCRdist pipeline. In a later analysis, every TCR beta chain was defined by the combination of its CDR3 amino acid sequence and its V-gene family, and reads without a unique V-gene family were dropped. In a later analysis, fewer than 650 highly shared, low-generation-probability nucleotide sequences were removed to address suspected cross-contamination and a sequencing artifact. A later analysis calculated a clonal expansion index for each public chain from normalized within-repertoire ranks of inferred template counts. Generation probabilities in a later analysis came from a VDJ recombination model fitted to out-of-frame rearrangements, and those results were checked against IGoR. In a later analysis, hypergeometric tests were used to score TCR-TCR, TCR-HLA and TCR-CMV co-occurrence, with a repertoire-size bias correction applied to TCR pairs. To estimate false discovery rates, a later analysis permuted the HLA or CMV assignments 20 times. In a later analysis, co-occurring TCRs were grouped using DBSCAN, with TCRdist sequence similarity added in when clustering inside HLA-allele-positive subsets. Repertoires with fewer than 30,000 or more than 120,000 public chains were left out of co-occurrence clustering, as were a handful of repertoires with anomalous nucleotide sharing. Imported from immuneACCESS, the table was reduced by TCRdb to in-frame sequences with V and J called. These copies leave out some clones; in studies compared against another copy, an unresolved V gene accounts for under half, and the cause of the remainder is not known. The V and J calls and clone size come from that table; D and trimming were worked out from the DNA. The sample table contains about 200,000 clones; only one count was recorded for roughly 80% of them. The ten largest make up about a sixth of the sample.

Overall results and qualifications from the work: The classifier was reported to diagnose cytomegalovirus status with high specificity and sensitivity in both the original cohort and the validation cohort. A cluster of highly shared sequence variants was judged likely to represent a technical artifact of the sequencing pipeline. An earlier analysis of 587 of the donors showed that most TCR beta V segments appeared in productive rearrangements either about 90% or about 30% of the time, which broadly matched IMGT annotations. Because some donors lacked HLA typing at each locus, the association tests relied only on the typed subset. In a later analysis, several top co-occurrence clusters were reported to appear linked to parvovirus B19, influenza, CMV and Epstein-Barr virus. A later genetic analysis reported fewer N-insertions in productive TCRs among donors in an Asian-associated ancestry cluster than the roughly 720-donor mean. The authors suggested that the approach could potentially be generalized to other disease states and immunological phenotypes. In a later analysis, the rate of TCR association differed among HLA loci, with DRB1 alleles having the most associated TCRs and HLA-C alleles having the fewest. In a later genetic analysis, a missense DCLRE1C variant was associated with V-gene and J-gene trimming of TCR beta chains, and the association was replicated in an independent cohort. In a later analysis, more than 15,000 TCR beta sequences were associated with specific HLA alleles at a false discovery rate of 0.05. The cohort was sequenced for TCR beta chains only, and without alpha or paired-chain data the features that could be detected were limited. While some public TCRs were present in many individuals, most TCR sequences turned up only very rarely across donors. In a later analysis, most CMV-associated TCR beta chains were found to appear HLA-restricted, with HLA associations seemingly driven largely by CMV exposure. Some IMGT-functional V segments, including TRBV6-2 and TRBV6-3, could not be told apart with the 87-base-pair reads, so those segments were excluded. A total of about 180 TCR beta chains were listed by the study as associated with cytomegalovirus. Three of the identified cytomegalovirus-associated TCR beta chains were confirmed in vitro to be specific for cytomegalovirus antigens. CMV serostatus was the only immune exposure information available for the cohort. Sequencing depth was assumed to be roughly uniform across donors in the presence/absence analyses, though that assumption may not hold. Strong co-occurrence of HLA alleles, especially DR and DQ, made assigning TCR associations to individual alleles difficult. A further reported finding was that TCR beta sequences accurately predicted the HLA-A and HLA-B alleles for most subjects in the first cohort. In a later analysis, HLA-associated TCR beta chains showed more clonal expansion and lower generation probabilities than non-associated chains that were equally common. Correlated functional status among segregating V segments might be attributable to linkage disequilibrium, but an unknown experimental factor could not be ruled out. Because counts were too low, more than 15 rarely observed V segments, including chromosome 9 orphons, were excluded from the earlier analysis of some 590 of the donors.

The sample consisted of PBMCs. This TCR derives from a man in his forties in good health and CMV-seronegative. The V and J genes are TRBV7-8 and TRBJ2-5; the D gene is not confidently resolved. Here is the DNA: TGTGCCAGCAGTTCATTGGAGTCAACACCCCAAGAGACCCAGTACTTC. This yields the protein CASSSLESTPQETQYF.